This T cell receptor beta chain emerged from a study of graft-versus-host responses after intestinal transplantation. On the study more broadly: Among the recipients, transplants were multivisceral, liver-intestinal, or isolated intestinal. Every recipient underwent anti-thymocyte globulin induction, then tacrolimus and steroids for roughly 3 years. Study-level points and caveats: Some GvH clones appeared in ileal mucosa or blood before recipient bone marrow.

About this clone: Antigen specificity is unknown.

TCRdb keeps only in-frame clones here, not all; method: immunoSEQ multiplex PCR. The data show roughly 97,000 clones, 91% seen once. This sequence originates from a human donor who was the organ donor for an intestinal transplant. The material sequenced was unstimulated CD4+ T cells sorted from spleen or lymph node cells, taken before transplant.

The CDR3 region has the DNA TGTGCCTGGAGCCCAGGGGGCAATCAGCCCCAGCATTTT. Translation gives CAWSPGGNQPQHF. J is TRBJ1-5 and V is TRBV30, with D possibly TRBD1 on 6 matching bases. The CDR3 contains 13 residues. Germline assignment: CDR1 GTSNPN and CDR2 SVGIG (reference sequence). V was cut by 3 bases and J by 2 bases, with 8 bases left in between.